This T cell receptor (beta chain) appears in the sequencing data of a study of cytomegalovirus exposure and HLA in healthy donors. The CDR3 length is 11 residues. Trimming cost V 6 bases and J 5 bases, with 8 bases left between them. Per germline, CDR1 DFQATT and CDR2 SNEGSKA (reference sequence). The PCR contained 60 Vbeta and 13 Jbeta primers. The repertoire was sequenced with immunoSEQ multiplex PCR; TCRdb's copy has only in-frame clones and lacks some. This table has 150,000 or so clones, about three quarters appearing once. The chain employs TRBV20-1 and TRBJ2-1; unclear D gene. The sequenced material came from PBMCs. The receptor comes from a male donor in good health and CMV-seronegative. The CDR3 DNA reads TGCAGTGCCCCAACACACAATGAGCAGTTCTTC. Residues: CSAPTHNEQFF.